What follows describes a single TCR beta chain. As yet, its antigen is unknown. The isolated RNA, all of it, was reverse transcribed, so expressed TCRB transcripts were what got sequenced. The method was immunoSEQ multiplex PCR; TCRdb's version includes in-frame clones alone and lacks a portion of them. The sample holds 250,000 to 300,000 clones, about 24% seen once. Per the germline V gene, CDR1 is SNHLY and CDR2 is FYNNEI. This CDR3 has 16 residues. Trimming took 6 bases from V and 6 from J; bases not matched to a gene: 13. The data originate from a study of beta chain features in type 1 diabetes. Study-level results: Moderate yet significant TCRB CDR3 shortening was seen in Type 1 diabetes patients in all four CD4+ subsets.

This receptor was obtained from a woman in her twenties or thirties with type 1 diabetes. This rearrangement joins TRBV2 to TRBJ1-4, with TRBD1 identical over 7 bases. The sequenced sample consisted of naive CD4+ T cells from blood. The DNA for the CDR3 is TGTGCCAGCAGGAGGGACCGGACAGGAGCTTATGAAAAACTGTTTTTT. It yields the protein CASRRDRTGAYEKLFF.